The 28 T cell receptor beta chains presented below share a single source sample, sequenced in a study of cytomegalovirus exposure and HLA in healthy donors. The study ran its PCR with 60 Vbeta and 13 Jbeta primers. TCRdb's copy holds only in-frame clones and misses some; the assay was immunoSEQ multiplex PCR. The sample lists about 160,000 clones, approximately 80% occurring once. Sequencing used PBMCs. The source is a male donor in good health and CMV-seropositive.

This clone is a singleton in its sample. The chain's CDR3 is CASSEGRRPQFF. CDR3 DNA: TGCGCCAGCAGTGAAGGCCGGAGGCCGCAGTTCTTC. V gene TRBV10-1 combines with J gene TRBJ2-1; possibly TRBD2 for D (5 bases). CDR1 is WNHNN, CDR2 SYGVQD, per germline (reference sequence). CDR3 length: 12 residues. V dropped 3 bases and J dropped 12 bases, with 12 bases sitting between them.

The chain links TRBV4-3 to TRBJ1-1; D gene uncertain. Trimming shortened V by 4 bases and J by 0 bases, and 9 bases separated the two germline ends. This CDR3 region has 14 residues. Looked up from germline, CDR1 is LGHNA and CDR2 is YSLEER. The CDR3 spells CASSRVFMNTEAFF. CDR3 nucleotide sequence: TGCGCCAGCAGCCGTGTTTTTATGAACACTGAAGCTTTCTTT.

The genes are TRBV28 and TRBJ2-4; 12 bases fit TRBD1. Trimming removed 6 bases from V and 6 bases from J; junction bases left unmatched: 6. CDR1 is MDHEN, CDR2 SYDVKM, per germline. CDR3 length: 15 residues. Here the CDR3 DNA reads TGTGCCAGCAGGGGACAGGGGGCAGGGGGAAACATTCAGTACTTC. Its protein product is CASRGQGAGGNIQYF.

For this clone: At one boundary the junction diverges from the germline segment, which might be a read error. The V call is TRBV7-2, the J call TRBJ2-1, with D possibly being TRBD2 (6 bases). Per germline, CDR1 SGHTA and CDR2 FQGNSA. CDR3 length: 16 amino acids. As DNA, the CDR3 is TGTGCCAGCAGCCCCTCGGAGCGGGCTTCCTCCAATGAGCAGTTCTTC. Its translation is CASSPSERASSNEQFF.

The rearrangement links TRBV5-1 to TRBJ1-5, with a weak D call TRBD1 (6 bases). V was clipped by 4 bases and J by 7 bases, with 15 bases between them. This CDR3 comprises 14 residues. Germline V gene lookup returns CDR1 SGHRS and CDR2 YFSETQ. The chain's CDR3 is CASSRTPGAQPQHF. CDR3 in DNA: TGCGCCAGCAGCCGTACCCCAGGGGCCCAGCCCCAGCATTTT.

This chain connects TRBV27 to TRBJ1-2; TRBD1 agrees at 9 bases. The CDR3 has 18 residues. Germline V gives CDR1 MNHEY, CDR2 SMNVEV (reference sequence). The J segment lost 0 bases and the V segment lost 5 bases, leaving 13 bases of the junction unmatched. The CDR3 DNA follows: TGTGCCAGCAGTCCCCGGCTTGGGACAGGGACCGCTAACTATGGCTACACCTTC. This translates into CASSPRLGTGTANYGYTF.

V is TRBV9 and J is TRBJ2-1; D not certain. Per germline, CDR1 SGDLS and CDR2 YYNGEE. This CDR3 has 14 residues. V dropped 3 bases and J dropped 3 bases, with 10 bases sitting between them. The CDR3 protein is CASSDPTYYNEQFF. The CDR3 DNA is TGTGCCAGCAGCGACCCGACTTACTACAATGAGCAGTTCTTC.

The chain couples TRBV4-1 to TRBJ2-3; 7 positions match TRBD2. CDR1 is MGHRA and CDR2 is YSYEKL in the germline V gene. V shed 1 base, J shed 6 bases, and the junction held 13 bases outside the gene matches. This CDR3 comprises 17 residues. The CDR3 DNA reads TGCGCCAGCAGCCAAGGTGGGATAGCGGGCTCGAGGGATACGCAGTATTTT. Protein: CASSQGGIAGSRDTQYF.

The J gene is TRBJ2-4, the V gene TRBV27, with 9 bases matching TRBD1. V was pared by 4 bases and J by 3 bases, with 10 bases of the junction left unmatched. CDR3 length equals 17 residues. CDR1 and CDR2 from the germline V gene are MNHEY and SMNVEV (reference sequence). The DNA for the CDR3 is TGTGCCAGCAGTTCCTCCCCGGGACAGGGAGTCAAAAACATTCAGTACTTC. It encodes CASSSSPGQGVKNIQYF.

This CDR3 reads CASSLVRQGRTEAFF. The CDR3 DNA reads as TGCGCCAGCAGCTTGGTGAGGCAGGGTCGCACTGAAGCTTTCTTT. The chain joins TRBV5-1 to TRBJ1-1, with a tentative D call TRBD1 (5 bases). The CDR3 loop spans 15 amino acids. The ends were cut back, 0 bases at V and 4 bases at J, with 13 bases in the middle. In germline, CDR1 is SGHRS, CDR2 YFSETQ. Drawing the rest from reference TRBV5-1 and TRBJ1-1, the complete variable domain is KAGVTQTPRYLIKTRGQQVTLSCSPISGHRSVSWYQQTPGQGLQFLFEYFSETQRNKGNFPGRFSGRQFSNSRSEMNVSTLELGDSALYLCASSLVRQGRTEAFFGQGTRLTVV.

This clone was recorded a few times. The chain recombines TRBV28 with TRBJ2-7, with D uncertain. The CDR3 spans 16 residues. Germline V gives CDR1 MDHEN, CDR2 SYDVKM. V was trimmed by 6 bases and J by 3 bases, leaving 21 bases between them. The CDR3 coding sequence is TGTGCCAGCAGCCATTTCCCCGAGCCCCTCGTCTACGAGCAGTACTTC. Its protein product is CASSHFPEPLVYEQYF. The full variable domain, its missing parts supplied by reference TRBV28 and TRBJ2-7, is DVKVTQSSRYLVKRTGEKVFLECVQDMDHENMFWYRQDPGLGLRLIYFSYDVKMKEKGDIPEGYSVSREKKERFSLILESASTNQTSMYLCASSHFPEPLVYEQYFGPGTRLTVT.

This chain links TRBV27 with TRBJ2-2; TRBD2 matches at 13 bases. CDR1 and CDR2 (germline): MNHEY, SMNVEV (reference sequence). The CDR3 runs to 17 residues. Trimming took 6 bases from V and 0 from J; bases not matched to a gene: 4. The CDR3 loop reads CASRRTSGGPNTGELFF. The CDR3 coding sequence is TGTGCCAGCAGGAGGACTAGCGGGGGACCGAACACCGGGGAGCTGTTTTTT.

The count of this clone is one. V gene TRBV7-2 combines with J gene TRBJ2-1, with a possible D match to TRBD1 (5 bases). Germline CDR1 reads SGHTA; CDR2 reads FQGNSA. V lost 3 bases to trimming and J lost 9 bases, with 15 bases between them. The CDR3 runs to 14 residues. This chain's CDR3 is CASSLPLGASEQFF. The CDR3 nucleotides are TGTGCCAGCAGCTTGCCATTAGGGGCCTCTGAGCAGTTCTTC.

The CDR3 is CASTSPGSGTYEQYF. The CDR3 region has the DNA TGTGCCAGCACCTCACCCGGGAGTGGAACCTACGAGCAGTACTTC. The chain joins TRBV6-6 to TRBJ2-7; possible D gene TRBD2, 6 bases. Per the germline V gene, CDR1 is MNHNY and CDR2 is SVGAGI (reference sequence). The ends were cut back, 7 bases at V and 2 bases at J, with 18 bases in the middle. The CDR3 extends over 15 amino acids.

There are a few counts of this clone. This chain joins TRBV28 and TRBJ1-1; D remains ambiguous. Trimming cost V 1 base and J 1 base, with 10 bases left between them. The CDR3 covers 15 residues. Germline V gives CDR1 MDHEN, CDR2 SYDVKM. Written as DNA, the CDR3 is TGTGCCAGCAGTTTATTGAGTTCCGGGAACACTGAAGCTTTCTTT. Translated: CASSLLSSGNTEAFF.

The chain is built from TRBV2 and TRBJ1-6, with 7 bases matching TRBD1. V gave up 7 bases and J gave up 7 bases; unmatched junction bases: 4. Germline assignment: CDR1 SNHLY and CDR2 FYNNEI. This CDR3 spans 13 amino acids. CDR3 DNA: TGTGCCAGCACAGGGACAGCCAATTCACCCCTCCACTTT. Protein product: CASTGTANSPLHF.

CDR3 in DNA: TGTGCCTGGAGGGACCGGGACAGGGGTTGGGATGGCTACACCTTC. Translation: CAWRDRDRGWDGYTF. The J gene is TRBJ1-2, the V gene TRBV30, with 10 bases matching TRBD1. CDR3 length equals 15 residues. Unmatched junction bases numbered 10, after V lost 3 bases and J lost 6 bases. Per the germline V gene, CDR1 is GTSNPN and CDR2 is SVGIG (reference sequence).

CDR3: CASSPTGLVSGANVLTF. CDR3 DNA sequence: TGCGCCAGCAGCCCTACAGGGTTGGTCTCTGGGGCCAACGTCCTGACTTTC. This sequence joins TRBV5-1 and TRBJ2-6; weak D call: TRBD1 (6 bases). V was pared by 4 bases and J by 0 bases, with 14 bases between. The germline CDR1 and CDR2 sequences are SGHRS and YFSETQ. This CDR3 contains 17 residues.

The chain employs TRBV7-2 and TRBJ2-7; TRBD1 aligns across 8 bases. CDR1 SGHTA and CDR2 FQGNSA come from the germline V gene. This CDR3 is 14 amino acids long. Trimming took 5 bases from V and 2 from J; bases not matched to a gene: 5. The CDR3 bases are TGTGCCAGCAGCCCCGGGACAGGTGCCTACGAGCAGTACTTC. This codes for CASSPGTGAYEQYF.

The CDR3 region is CASSESGQPLNTEAFF. The CDR3 DNA is TGCGCCAGCAGTGAGTCGGGGCAGCCCTTAAACACTGAAGCTTTCTTT. The rearrangement joins TRBV10-1 to TRBJ1-1; weak D call: TRBD1 (5 bases). The CDR3 covers 16 residues. V was pared by 0 bases and J by 2 bases, with 13 bases between. Germline CDR1 and CDR2: WNHNN and SYGVQD (reference sequence).

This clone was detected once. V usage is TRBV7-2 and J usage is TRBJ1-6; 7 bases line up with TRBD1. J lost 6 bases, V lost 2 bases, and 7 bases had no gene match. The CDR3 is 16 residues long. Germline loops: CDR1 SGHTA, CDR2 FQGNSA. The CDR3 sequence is CASSLYGQAINSPLHF. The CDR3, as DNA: TGTGCCAGCAGCTTATATGGACAGGCGATTAATTCACCCCTCCACTTT.

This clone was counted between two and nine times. This CDR3 is CASSFTGGAETQYF. CDR3 DNA: TGTGCCAGCAGCTTTACAGGGGGGGCGGAGACCCAGTACTTC. The V and J genes are TRBV7-2 and TRBJ2-5, with a tentative D call TRBD1 (8 bases). CDR1 and CDR2 from the germline V gene are SGHTA and FQGNSA. V was pared by 3 bases and J by 5 bases, with 13 bases between. CDR3 length: 14 residues.

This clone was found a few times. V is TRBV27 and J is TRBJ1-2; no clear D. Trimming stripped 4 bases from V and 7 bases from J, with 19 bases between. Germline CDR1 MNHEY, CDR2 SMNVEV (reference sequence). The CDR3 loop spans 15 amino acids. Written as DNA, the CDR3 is TGTGCCAGCAGTTCGGGCGATGGACTAAAGGGTGGCTACACCTTC. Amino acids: CASSSGDGLKGGYTF.

The CDR3 loop reads CASMGRGNIQYF. Written as DNA, the CDR3 is TGTGCCAGCATGGGGAGGGGAAACATTCAGTACTTC. V usage is TRBV28 and J usage is TRBJ2-4; the match to TRBD2 covers 7 bases. Germline assignment: CDR1 MDHEN and CDR2 SYDVKM. Trimming at V came to 7 bases and at J to 6 bases, leaving 3 bases not matched to a gene. The CDR3 has 12 residues. The complete variable domain, with remaining parts taken from reference TRBV28 and TRBJ2-4, reads DVKVTQSSRYLVKRTGEKVFLECVQDMDHENMFWYRQDPGLGLRLIYFSYDVKMKEKGDIPEGYSVSREKKERFSLILESASTNQTSMYLCASMGRGNIQYFGAGTRLSVL.

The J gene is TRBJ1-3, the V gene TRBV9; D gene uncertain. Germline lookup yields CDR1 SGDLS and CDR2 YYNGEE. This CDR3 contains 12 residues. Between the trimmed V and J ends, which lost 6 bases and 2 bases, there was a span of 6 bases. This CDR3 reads CASKSAGNTIYF. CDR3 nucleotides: TGTGCCAGCAAGAGTGCTGGAAACACCATATATTTT.

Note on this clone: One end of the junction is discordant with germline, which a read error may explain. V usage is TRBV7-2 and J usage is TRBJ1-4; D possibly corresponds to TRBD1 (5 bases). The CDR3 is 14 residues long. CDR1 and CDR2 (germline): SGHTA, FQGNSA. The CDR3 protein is CASSPDSGNGKLFF. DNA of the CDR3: TGTGCCAGCAGTCCCGACTCAGGGAATGGAAAACTGTTTTTT.

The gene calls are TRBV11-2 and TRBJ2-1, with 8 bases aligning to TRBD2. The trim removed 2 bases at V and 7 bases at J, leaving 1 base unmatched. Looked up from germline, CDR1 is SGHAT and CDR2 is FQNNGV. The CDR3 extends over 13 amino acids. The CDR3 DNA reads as TGTGCCAGCAGCTTAAGCGGGGGTAATGAGCAGTTCTTC. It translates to CASSLSGGNEQFF.

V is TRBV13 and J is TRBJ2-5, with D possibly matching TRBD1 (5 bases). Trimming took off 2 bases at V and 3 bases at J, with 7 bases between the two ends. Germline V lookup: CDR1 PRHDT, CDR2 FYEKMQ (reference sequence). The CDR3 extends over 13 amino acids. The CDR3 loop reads CASSLSREETQYF. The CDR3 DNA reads TGTGCCAGCAGCTTATCCAGGGAAGAGACCCAGTACTTC.